The rows below give T cell receptor beta chains drawn from one sample of a study of T-cell memory formation after mild COVID-19. Each CDR3 protein gets one entry after TCRdb re-called the 5' RACE reads with MiXCR. The profile shows 300,000 to 400,000 distinct CDR3 sequences, over 13% of them singletons. Material: PBMCs or a T cell subset sorted from them (not recorded which). The receptors here all came from a man in his late teens or twenties who had mild COVID-19 (a few samples of this study predate the infection). Cell type and time point are not known. The CDR3 runs from the conserved cysteine through the conserved F or W. A D gene is named only where the DNA matches it firmly. Only some rows state a clone size, as once, few, many or a class for expanded clones.

d_call,cdr3_length,clone_size,v_call,j_call,cdr3_aa,cdr3_nt
-,13,-,TRBV6-5,TRBJ1-1,CASRRTGYTEAFF,TGTGCCAGCAGACGGACGGGCTACACTGAAGCTTTCTTT
TRBD1,15,-,TRBV5-6,TRBJ2-2,CASSLEGAVTGELFF,TGTGCCAGCAGCTTGGAGGGGGCAGTCACCGGGGAGCTGTTTTTT
-,14,few,TRBV24-1,TRBJ2-3,CATSGGPSPDTQYF,TGTGCCACCTCCGGGGGACCTTCACCAGATACGCAGTATTTT
-,15,few,TRBV15,TRBJ2-7,CATSREQGYSYEQYF,TGTGCCACCAGCAGAGAACAGGGTTACTCCTACGAGCAGTACTTC
TRBD2,16,many,TRBV6-2/TRBV6-3,TRBJ2-5,CASSTYSGGDKETQYF,TGTGCCAGCAGCACCTATAGCGGGGGGGACAAAGAGACCCAGTACTTC
-,18,-,TRBV18,TRBJ2-6,CASSPPGAISSGANVLTF,TGTGCCAGCTCACCACCGGGGGCGATATCCTCTGGGGCCAACGTCCTGACTTTC
TRBD1,15,-,TRBV28,TRBJ1-1,CASSSQGAENTEAFF,TGTGCCAGCAGTTCACAGGGGGCGGAAAACACTGAAGCTTTCTTT
-,17,-,TRBV30,TRBJ1-1,CAWSPRKMTEMNTEAFF,TGTGCCTGGAGTCCTCGGAAGATGACAGAAATGAACACTGAAGCTTTCTTT
-,11,-,TRBV29-1,TRBJ2-5,CSGADQETQYF,TGCAGCGGAGCGGACCAAGAGACCCAGTACTTC
-,12,few,TRBV20-1,TRBJ1-2,CRATGTNYGYTF,TGCAGGGCGACAGGCACAAACTATGGCTACACCTTC
-,13,few,TRBV6-2/TRBV6-3,TRBJ1-1,CASRSFSRDEAFF,TGTGCCAGCAGATCGTTCTCCAGGGATGAAGCTTTCTTT
TRBD1,13,many,TRBV2,TRBJ1-5,CASRRDSNQPQHF,TGTGCCAGCAGGCGGGACAGTAATCAGCCCCAGCATTTT
-,13,-,TRBV24-1,TRBJ2-3,CATSERVGDTQYF,TGTGCCACCAGTGAACGAGTGGGGGATACGCAGTATTTT
TRBD2,17,few,TRBV24-1,TRBJ2-3,CATSDGTSGESTDTQYF,TGTGCCACCAGTGACGGGACTAGCGGCGAAAGCACAGATACGCAGTATTTT
TRBD1,16,-,TRBV7-9,TRBJ1-2,CASSYTETGGPRGYTF,TGTGCCAGCAGCTATACCGAGACAGGGGGCCCGCGTGGCTACACCTTC
-,15,many,TRBV12-3/TRBV12-4,TRBJ2-2,CASSLRGVGTGELFF,TGTGCCAGCAGTTTAAGGGGGGTTGGCACCGGGGAGCTGTTTTTT
TRBD1,15,-,TRBV6-5,TRBJ2-7,CASSYATGEEWEQYF,TGTGCCAGCAGTTATGCGACAGGGGAGGAGTGGGAGCAGTACTTC
-,14,few,TRBV6-5,TRBJ1-1,CASRIQGSWTEAFF,TGTGCCAGCAGGATCCAGGGGAGTTGGACTGAAGCTTTCTTT
-,14,few,TRBV10-3,TRBJ2-2,CAIRVDTNTGELFF,TGTGCCATCAGGGTGGACACAAACACCGGGGAGCTGTTTTTT
-,15,many,TRBV5-6,TRBJ1-5,CASSLGPGVNQPQHF,TGTGCCAGCAGCTTGGGGCCGGGGGTTAATCAGCCCCAGCATTTT
TRBD1,15,few,TRBV6-4,TRBJ2-3,CASSQTGGESDTQYF,TGTGCCAGCAGTCAGACAGGGGGCGAATCAGATACGCAGTATTTT
-,13,-,TRBV2,TRBJ2-2,CASRDGFAGELFF,TGTGCCAGCAGGGACGGATTTGCCGGGGAGCTGTTTTTT
-,15,-,TRBV4-2,TRBJ2-7,CASSQDPGVPYEQYF,TGTGCCAGCAGCCAAGATCCGGGGGTACCCTACGAGCAGTACTTC
-,16,few,TRBV7-9,TRBJ1-3,CASSLYLTISGNTIYF,TGTGCCAGCAGCTTATATTTGACTATCTCTGGAAACACCATATATTTT
-,13,-,TRBV7-9,TRBJ2-1,CASNGRINNEQFF,TGTGCCAGCAACGGCCGGATCAACAATGAGCAGTTCTTC
-,14,-,TRBV6-5,TRBJ1-6,CASSYGGRGSPLHF,TGTGCCAGCAGTTACGGGGGACGGGGGTCACCCCTCCACTTT
-,14,-,TRBV7-2,TRBJ2-5,CASSLGAGKETQYF,TGTGCCAGCAGCTTAGGGGCAGGGAAGGAGACCCAGTACTTC
TRBD2,12,many,TRBV2,TRBJ2-3,CASSESGGAAYF,TGTGCCAGCAGTGAGAGCGGGGGGGCAGCGTATTTT
TRBD2,14,many,TRBV5-1,TRBJ2-2,CASSLAGGTGELFF,TGTGCCAGCAGCTTGGCGGGGGGTACCGGGGAGCTGTTTTTT
TRBD1,14,many,TRBV20-1,TRBJ2-1,CSARATGQKYEQFF,TGCAGTGCTAGAGCAACGGGACAGAAGTATGAGCAGTTCTTC
TRBD2,15,many,TRBV20-1,TRBJ2-2,CSARERGANTGELFF,TGCAGTGCTAGAGAGCGGGGGGCGAACACCGGGGAGCTGTTTTTT
-,14,-,TRBV7-8,TRBJ1-5,CASSPRRSNQPQHF,TGTGCCAGCAGCCCTCGACGGAGCAATCAGCCCCAGCATTTT
TRBD2,15,-,TRBV19,TRBJ2-1,CASSARTSGNNEQFF,TGTGCCAGTAGTGCCCGGACTAGCGGGAACAATGAGCAGTTCTTC
-,15,-,TRBV5-1,TRBJ2-1,CASSLIPAPGDEQFF,TGCGCCAGCAGCTTGATCCCCGCACCTGGTGATGAGCAGTTCTTC
TRBD1,14,-,TRBV29-1,TRBJ2-7,CSVTGTGKEYEQYF,TGCAGCGTCACCGGGACAGGGAAGGAATACGAGCAGTACTTC
-,16,many,TRBV4-1,TRBJ1-2,CASSPEGPRGVEGYTF,TGCGCCAGCAGCCCCGAGGGACCCAGGGGAGTTGAAGGCTACACCTTC
-,16,-,TRBV21-1,TRBJ2-5,CASRTGTSGGKQTQYF,TGTGCCAGCAGGACAGGGACTAGCGGGGGGAAGCAGACCCAGTACTTC
TRBD1,13,-,TRBV10-3,TRBJ1-2,CATPAGTAYGYTF,TGTGCCACCCCCGCCGGGACAGCCTATGGCTACACCTTC
TRBD1,16,few,TRBV5-1,TRBJ1-1,CASSLWGTGAGTEAFF,TGCGCCAGCAGCTTGTGGGGGACAGGGGCTGGCACTGAAGCTTTCTTT
-,14,few,TRBV20-1,TRBJ2-3,CSARAMTRADTQYF,TGCAGTGCTAGAGCTATGACCCGGGCGGATACGCAGTATTTT
-,15,many,TRBV9,TRBJ1-4,CASSVDAGVNEKLFF,TGTGCCAGCAGCGTAGATGCAGGGGTTAATGAAAAACTGTTTTTT
TRBD2,16,few,TRBV7-9,TRBJ2-3,CASSLARGFPTDTQYF,TGTGCCAGCAGCTTAGCGCGGGGGTTCCCCACAGATACGCAGTATTTT
-,13,few,TRBV7-9,TRBJ2-1,CATGLDTSDEQFF,TGTGCCACCGGCCTGGACACAAGCGATGAGCAGTTCTTC
-,13,-,TRBV5-1,TRBJ1-1,CASSLAMGTEAFF,TGCGCCAGCAGCTTGGCCATGGGTACTGAAGCTTTCTTT
-,15,-,TRBV6-2/TRBV6-3,TRBJ2-2,CASSYSFSYTGELFF,TGTGCCAGCAGTTACTCTTTCAGTTACACCGGGGAGCTGTTTTTT
TRBD1,14,few,TRBV6-2/TRBV6-3,TRBJ2-1,CASWGREGANEQFF,TGTGCTTCTTGGGGTCGCGAGGGGGCGAACGAGCAGTTCTTC
-,15,many,TRBV3-1,TRBJ2-1,CASRETQGSYNEQFF,TGTGCCAGCAGGGAAACCCAGGGTTCCTACAATGAGCAGTTCTTC
-,15,many,TRBV7-8,TRBJ2-6,CASSFPGRGANVLTF,TGTGCCAGCAGCTTTCCGGGGCGGGGGGCCAACGTCCTGACTTTC
-,14,many,TRBV5-1,TRBJ1-2,CASSSGQTNYGYTF,TGCGCCAGCAGCTCCGGACAGACAAACTATGGCTACACCTTC
-,15,-,TRBV7-3,TRBJ2-7,CASSSKQGFGNEQYF,TGTGCCAGCAGCTCTAAACAGGGTTTTGGGAACGAGCAGTACTTC
TRBD2,17,few,TRBV12-3/TRBV12-4,TRBJ2-3,CASSLDLSGGASDTQYF,TGTGCCAGCAGTTTAGATCTGTCCGGGGGGGCCTCAGATACGCAGTATTTT